This TCR beta chain came from a study of blood T cell repertoires in COVID-19. The germline V gene has CDR1 SGDLS and CDR2 YYNGEE. There are 17 residues in the CDR3. Note on this clone: Germline is not matched at one junction end, which may reflect a read error.

Libraries were prepared by immunoSEQ multiplex PCR; TCRdb keeps only in-frame clonotypes and omits some of them. The sample includes roughly 320,000 clones, approximately 86% of them seen just once. The sequencing sample was made of peripheral blood. This TCR was recovered from an older man with acute or convalescent COVID-19. The chain joins TRBV9 to TRBJ2-3; TRBD2 agrees at 11 bases. This chain's CDR3 is CASSEEGTSGRTYTQYF. Here the CDR3 DNA reads TGTGCCAGCAGCGAAGAGGGGACTAGCGGCCGCACATATACGCAGTATTTT.